This TCR beta chain was captured by sequencing in a study of T cell responses to AZD1222 COVID-19 vaccine. The CDR3 contains 13 residues. The germline CDR1 and CDR2 sequences are SGHTA and FQGTGA. The J segment lost 7 bases and the V segment lost 3 bases, leaving 4 bases of the junction unmatched. This clone was observed a single time. What it binds is not known. Clones were sequenced by immunoSEQ multiplex PCR, and TCRdb holds only the in-frame ones, with some missing. The repertoire holds some 170,000 clones, 85% to 90% seen once, with 4% to 4.5% in the top ten. General observations from the study: Only six or seven AZD1222 recipients tested seropositive at baseline. Repertoire sampling occurred only after the peak T cell response. CD4 TCRs covered the whole spike, strongest at regions 160-218 and 743-854. Spike-specific TCR depth and breadth grew after two AZD1222 doses.

The chain has TRBV7-3 and TRBJ2-5, with 8 bases identical to TRBD1. This TCR was sampled from an adult who received the MenACWY meningococcal vaccine as a control. The sample consisted of peripheral blood, taken 28 days after the second dose of the MenACWY control vaccine. The CDR3 reads CASSLGQEGTQYF. In DNA, the CDR3 is TGTGCCAGCAGCTTGGGACAGGAGGGGACCCAGTACTTC.